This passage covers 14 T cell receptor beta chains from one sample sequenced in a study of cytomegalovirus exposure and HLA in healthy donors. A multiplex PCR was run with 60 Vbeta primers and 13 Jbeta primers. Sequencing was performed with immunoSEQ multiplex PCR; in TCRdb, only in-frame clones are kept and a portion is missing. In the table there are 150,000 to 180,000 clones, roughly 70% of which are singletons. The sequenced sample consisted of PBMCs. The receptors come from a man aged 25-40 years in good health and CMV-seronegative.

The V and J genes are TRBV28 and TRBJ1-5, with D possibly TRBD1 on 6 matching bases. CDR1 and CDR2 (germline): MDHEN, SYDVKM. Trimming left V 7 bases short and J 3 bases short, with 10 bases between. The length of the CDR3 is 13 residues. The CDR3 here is CASTRDTNQPQHF. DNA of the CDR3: TGTGCCAGCACCCGGGACACCAATCAGCCCCAGCATTTT.

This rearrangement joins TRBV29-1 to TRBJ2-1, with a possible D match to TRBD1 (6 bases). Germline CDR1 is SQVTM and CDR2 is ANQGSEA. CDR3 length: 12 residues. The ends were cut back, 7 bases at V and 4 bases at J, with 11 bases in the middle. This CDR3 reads CSGGQLYNEQFF. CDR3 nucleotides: TGCAGCGGGGGACAACTTTACAATGAGCAGTTCTTC.

This CDR3 is CASSFPTGGNYGYTF. The CDR3, as DNA: TGTGCCAGCAGTTTCCCGACAGGGGGGAACTATGGCTACACCTTC. The chain combines TRBV28 with TRBJ1-2; 9 nucleotides match TRBD1. Germline V CDR1 and CDR2: MDHEN, SYDVKM. The CDR3 has 15 residues. V shed 3 bases, J shed 2 bases, and the junction held 4 bases outside the gene matches.

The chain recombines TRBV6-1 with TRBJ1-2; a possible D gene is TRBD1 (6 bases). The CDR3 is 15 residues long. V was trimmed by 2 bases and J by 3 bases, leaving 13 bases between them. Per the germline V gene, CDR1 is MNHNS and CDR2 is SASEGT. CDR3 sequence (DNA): TGTGCCAGCAGTGAAAGGGGGAGTACGGACTATGGCTACACCTTC. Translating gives CASSERGSTDYGYTF.

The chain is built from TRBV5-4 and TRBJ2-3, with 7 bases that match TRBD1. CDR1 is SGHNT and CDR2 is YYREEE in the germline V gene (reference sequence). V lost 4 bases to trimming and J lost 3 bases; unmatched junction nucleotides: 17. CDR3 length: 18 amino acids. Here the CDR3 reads CASSNLLLGQTGTDTQYF. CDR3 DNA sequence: TGTGCCAGCAGCAACCTCCTTCTGGGACAGACCGGGACAGATACGCAGTATTTT.

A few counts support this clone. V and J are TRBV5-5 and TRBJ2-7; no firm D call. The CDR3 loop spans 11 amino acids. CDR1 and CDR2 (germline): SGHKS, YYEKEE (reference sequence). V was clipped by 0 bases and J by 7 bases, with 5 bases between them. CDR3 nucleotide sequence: TGTGCCAGCAGCTTGGGCTATGAGCAGTACTTC. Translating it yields CASSLGYEQYF. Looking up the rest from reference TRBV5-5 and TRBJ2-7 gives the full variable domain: DAGVTQSPTHLIKTRGQQVTLRCSPISGHKSVSWYQQVLGQGPQFIFQYYEKEERGRGNFPDRFSARQFPNYSSELNVNALLLGDSALYLCASSLGYEQYFGPGTRLTVT.

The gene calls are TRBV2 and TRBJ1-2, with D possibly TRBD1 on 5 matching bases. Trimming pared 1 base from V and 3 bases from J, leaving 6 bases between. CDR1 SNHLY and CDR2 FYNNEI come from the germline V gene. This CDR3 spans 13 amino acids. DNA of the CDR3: TGTGCCAGCAGTGAAGAAGGGGACTATGGCTACACCTTC. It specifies CASSEEGDYGYTF.

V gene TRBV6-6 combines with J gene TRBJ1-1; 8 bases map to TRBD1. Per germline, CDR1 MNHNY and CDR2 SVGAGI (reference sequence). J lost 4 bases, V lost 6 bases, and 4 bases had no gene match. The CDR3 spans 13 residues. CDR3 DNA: TGTGCCAGCAGGTTCGACAGGGGCACTGAAGCTTTCTTT. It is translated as CASRFDRGTEAFF.

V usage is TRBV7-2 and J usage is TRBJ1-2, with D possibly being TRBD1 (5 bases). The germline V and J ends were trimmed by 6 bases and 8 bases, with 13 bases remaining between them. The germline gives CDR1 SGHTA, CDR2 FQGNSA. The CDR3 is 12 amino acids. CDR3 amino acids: CASRPRGGGYTF. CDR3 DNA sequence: TGTGCCAGCAGGCCAAGGGGTGGGGGCTACACCTTC.

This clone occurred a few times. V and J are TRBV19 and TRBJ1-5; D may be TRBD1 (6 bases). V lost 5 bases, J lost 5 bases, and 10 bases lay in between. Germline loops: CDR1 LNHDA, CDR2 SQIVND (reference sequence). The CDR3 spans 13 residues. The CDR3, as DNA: TGTGCCAGTAGTCGGGGGGCTGATCAGCCCCAGCATTTT. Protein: CASSRGADQPQHF.

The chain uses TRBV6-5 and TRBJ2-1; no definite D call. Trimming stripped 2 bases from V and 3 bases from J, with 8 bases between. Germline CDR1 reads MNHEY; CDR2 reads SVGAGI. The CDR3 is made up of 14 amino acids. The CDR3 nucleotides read TGTGCCAGCAGTTACGGTAGTGACTACAATGAGCAGTTCTTC. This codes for CASSYGSDYNEQFF.

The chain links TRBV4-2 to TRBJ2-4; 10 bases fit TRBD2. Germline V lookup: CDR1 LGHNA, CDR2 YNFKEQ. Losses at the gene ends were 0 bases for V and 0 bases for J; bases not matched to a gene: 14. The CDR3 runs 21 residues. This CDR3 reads CASSQEKIGLAGAIAKNIQYF. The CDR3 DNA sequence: TGTGCCAGCAGCCAAGAAAAAATAGGCCTAGCGGGGGCCATAGCCAAAAACATTCAGTACTTC.

The CDR3 spells CASSDQLAGDQLNTQYF. CDR3 coding DNA: TGTGCCAGCAGCGACCAACTAGCGGGGGATCAGCTAAATACGCAGTATTTT. The chain joins TRBV13 to TRBJ2-3, with TRBD2 matching over 11 bases. V lost 5 bases, J lost 7 bases, and 14 bases stayed unmatched. Per germline, CDR1 PRHDT and CDR2 FYEKMQ (reference sequence). CDR3 length: 17 amino acids.

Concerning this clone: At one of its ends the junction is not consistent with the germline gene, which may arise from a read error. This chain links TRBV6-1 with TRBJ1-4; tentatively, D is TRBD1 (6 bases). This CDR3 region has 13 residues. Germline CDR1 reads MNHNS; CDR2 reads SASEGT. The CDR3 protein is CASRDSPNERLFF. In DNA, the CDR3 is TGTGCCAGCAGGGACAGCCCTAATGAAAGACTGTTTTTT.